Listed below are T cell receptor beta chains from one sample, sequenced in a study of T-cell memory formation after mild COVID-19. A single record per CDR3 protein comes from TCRdb applying MiXCR to the 5' RACE reads. The sample contains about 340,000 distinct CDR3 sequences, around 21% of which appear only once. The material sequenced was PBMCs or a T cell subset sorted from them (not recorded which). The receptors were gathered from an adult woman who had mild COVID-19 (a few samples of this study predate the infection). Cell type and time point are not known. Each CDR3 is given with its conserved first and last residue. D genes are given only for firm matches. Part of the rows lack a size; the others show once, few, many or a class for expanded clones.

J gene,D gene,clone size,V gene,CDR3 DNA,CDR3 protein
TRBJ2-1,TRBD2,few,TRBV5-1,TGCGCCAGCAGCCAGGGACTAGCGGGGCCCAATGAGCAGTTCTTC,CASSQGLAGPNEQFF
TRBJ2-7,NA,NA,TRBV9,TGTGCCAGCAGCCCCGGGGAGGGGGGCTACTACGAGCAGTACTTC,CASSPGEGGYYEQYF
TRBJ2-7,TRBD2,few,TRBV12-3/TRBV12-4,TGTGCCAGCAGGTCCGGGACTAGCTACGAGCAGTACTTC,CASRSGTSYEQYF
TRBJ1-2,NA,NA,TRBV4-1,TGCGCCAGCAGCCAAGAACCCGAGAATGGCTACACCTTC,CASSQEPENGYTF
TRBJ2-2,NA,NA,TRBV4-2,TGTGCCAGCAGCCTACAAGATGAAGGACTCCGCACCGGGGAGCTGTTTTTT,CASSLQDEGLRTGELFF
TRBJ1-1,NA,NA,TRBV18,TGTGCCAGCTCATCTGACGTAATGAACACTGAAGCTTTCTTT,CASSSDVMNTEAFF
TRBJ2-7,NA,few,TRBV20-1,TGCAGTGCTACACCGGACACCCGTCGCTACGAGCAGTACTTC,CSATPDTRRYEQYF
TRBJ1-6,NA,NA,TRBV5-1,TGCGCCAGCACGGGCGGGGGAGGCAATTCACCCCTCCACTTT,CASTGGGGNSPLHF
TRBJ2-7,TRBD2,NA,TRBV11-2,TGTGCCAGCAGCCAGACTAGCGGGGGGGCCCCCGAGCAGTACTTC,CASSQTSGGAPEQYF
TRBJ2-1,NA,many,TRBV7-2,TGTGCCAGCAGCTTCGGCGGGCCTTCCTACAATGAGCAGTTCTTC,CASSFGGPSYNEQFF
TRBJ2-2,TRBD2,NA,TRBV7-2,TGTGCCAGCAGCTTGGTGGCGGGAGGGTTAACCGGGGAGCTGTTTTTT,CASSLVAGGLTGELFF
TRBJ2-1,NA,NA,TRBV21-1,TGTGCCAGCCCAGGGATCTGGGGGTACAATGAGCAGTTCTTC,CASPGIWGYNEQFF
TRBJ2-1,TRBD2,many,TRBV29-1,TGCAGCGCCCCCCTCGGGGGGTCGACATATGAGCAGTTCTTC,CSAPLGGSTYEQFF
TRBJ2-3,NA,NA,TRBV20-1,TGCAGTGCTAACTGGGGGGGCGCAGGGACAGATACGCAGTATTTT,CSANWGGAGTDTQYF
TRBJ2-7,TRBD2,few,TRBV7-9,TGTGCCAGCAGCTTAGACTTGGCTAGCGGGAGCTCCTACGAGCAGTACTTC,CASSLDLASGSSYEQYF
TRBJ2-3,TRBD1,few,TRBV5-6,TGTGCCAGCAGCTTGGTCGGGACAGGGGCTCTTGATACGCAGTATTTT,CASSLVGTGALDTQYF
TRBJ2-7,NA,NA,TRBV7-9,TGTGCCAGCAGTTTACCCGGGACCTACGAGCAGTACTTC,CASSLPGTYEQYF
TRBJ1-1,NA,few,TRBV5-1,TGCGCCAGCGGCCCCGGGGGGGTCAACACTGAAGCTTTCTTT,CASGPGGVNTEAFF
TRBJ2-2,NA,few,TRBV28,TGTGCCAGCACCCTCCGAACCGGGGAGCTGTTTTTT,CASTLRTGELFF
TRBJ2-5,NA,NA,TRBV7-9,TGTGCCAGCAGCTTATGGAGGACGGAGACCCAGTACTTC,CASSLWRTETQYF
TRBJ2-7,NA,NA,TRBV7-8,TGTGCCAGCAGCCCCTTGAGGGTCTCCTACGAGCAGTACTTC,CASSPLRVSYEQYF
TRBJ1-4,TRBD1,NA,TRBV27,TGTGCCAGCACCCACTCGGGACAGGGGGTATACAATGAAAAACTGTTTTTT,CASTHSGQGVYNEKLFF
TRBJ1-2,TRBD1,NA,TRBV3-1,TGTGCCAGCAGCCAAGGAGGGGGCGGTATCAATGGCTACACCTTC,CASSQGGGGINGYTF
TRBJ2-4,TRBD1,NA,TRBV25-1,TGTGCCAGCAGTATGACAGGGGGAAACATTCAGTACTTC,CASSMTGGNIQYF
TRBJ2-7,NA,NA,TRBV12-3/TRBV12-4,TGTGCCAGCAGTCTTTGGCGGCCCTACGAGCAGTACTTC,CASSLWRPYEQYF
TRBJ2-3,NA,NA,TRBV3-1,TGTGCCAGCAGCCAAGATCCAGGGCCTAGCACAGATACGCAGTATTTT,CASSQDPGPSTDTQYF
TRBJ1-2,TRBD1,few,TRBV20-1,TGCAGTGCTAGAGATCGGGGACAGGGGTCGATGGGCTACACCTTC,CSARDRGQGSMGYTF
TRBJ1-6,NA,NA,TRBV4-3,TGCGCCAGCAGCCAACACTGGACAGCTGATAATTCACCCCTCCACTTT,CASSQHWTADNSPLHF
TRBJ2-7,TRBD1,few,TRBV19,TGTGCCAGTAGTACCCCGGGACAGTCGTACGAGCAGTACTTC,CASSTPGQSYEQYF
TRBJ2-5,TRBD1,few,TRBV12-3/TRBV12-4,TGTGCCAGCAGCCCTCGCCGACAGGGGGCACGGGAGACCCAGTACTTC,CASSPRRQGARETQYF
TRBJ1-1,NA,NA,TRBV6-2/TRBV6-3,TGTGCCAGCATACGGGCCCCCATATCGGGCACTGAAGCTTTCTTT,CASIRAPISGTEAFF
TRBJ1-2,TRBD1,NA,TRBV3-1,TGTGCCAGCAGCCAAGATGGGCGACAGGGGAAGACTGGCTACACCTTC,CASSQDGRQGKTGYTF
TRBJ1-6,TRBD1,NA,TRBV7-9,TGTGCCAGCAGCGACAGGGGCTTGGTTAATTCACCCCTCCACTTT,CASSDRGLVNSPLHF
TRBJ2-5,NA,NA,TRBV12-3/TRBV12-4,TGTGCCAGCGCTCTCCGGGGCCAAGAGACCCAGTACTTC,CASALRGQETQYF
TRBJ2-3,NA,NA,TRBV9,TGTGCCAGCAGCGTTGGGCCCACAGATACGCAGTATTTT,CASSVGPTDTQYF
TRBJ1-2,NA,NA,TRBV2,TGTGCCAGCAGACCTCCAGAGTATGGCTACACCTTC,CASRPPEYGYTF
TRBJ2-7,TRBD1,few,TRBV5-1,TGCGCCAGCAGCTTGCTGCCAGGGGGCACGGCCGAGCAGTACTTC,CASSLLPGGTAEQYF
TRBJ2-2,TRBD1,NA,TRBV2,TGTGCCAGCAGCGGGACAGGGCTGAACACCGGGGAGCTGTTTTTT,CASSGTGLNTGELFF
TRBJ1-1,NA,few,TRBV6-5,TGTGCCAGCAGTTACCAGGGGACGAACACTGAAGCTTTCTTT,CASSYQGTNTEAFF
TRBJ1-5,NA,NA,TRBV10-3,TGTGCCATCACAGCGGGCCATGGACAGCCCCAGCATTTT,CAITAGHGQPQHF
TRBJ1-1,TRBD1,NA,TRBV18,TGTGCCAGCTCAGCTTTACAGGGGGGGCAAACTGAAGCTTTCTTT,CASSALQGGQTEAFF
TRBJ2-7,NA,few,TRBV29-1,TGCAGCGTTGAGGGGGGGCAGAAAGCCTCCTACGAGCAGTACTTC,CSVEGGQKASYEQYF
TRBJ2-1,NA,once,TRBV20-1,TGCAGTGGAAGTAGCAAAGACTCCTACAATGAGCAGTTCTTC,CSGSSKDSYNEQFF
TRBJ1-2,NA,NA,TRBV6-5,TGTGCCAGCAGTTACTTAGCTCGGCAGTTCTATGGCTACACCTTC,CASSYLARQFYGYTF
TRBJ2-1,TRBD2,many,TRBV29-1,TGCAGCGTTGCAGTCGGGGGGGCCTACAATGAGCAGTTCTTC,CSVAVGGAYNEQFF
TRBJ1-1,NA,NA,TRBV29-1,TGCAGCGTAGCCAGGCCTACTCAGAAGCCTGAAGCTTTCTTT,CSVARPTQKPEAFF
TRBJ2-7,NA,many,TRBV7-2,TGTGCCAGCAGCTTAGAGGCGGAGCAAGAGCAGTACTTC,CASSLEAEQEQYF
TRBJ2-7,TRBD2,NA,TRBV27,TGTGCCAGCAGTTTTGCAGCGGGAGGGCCTTACGAGCAGTACTTC,CASSFAAGGPYEQYF
TRBJ2-1,TRBD2,many,TRBV20-1,TGCAGTGCTAGAGATTGGCGTAAACCGACTAGCGGGAAGTCCTACAATGAGCAGTTCTTC,CSARDWRKPTSGKSYNEQFF
TRBJ2-7,NA,few,TRBV12-3/TRBV12-4,TGTGCCAGTCGTCGGGCCCTGAGCTCCTACGAGCAGTACTTC,CASRRALSSYEQYF
TRBJ2-5,TRBD2,few,TRBV5-5,TGTGCCAGCGGCCCTGGACTAGCGGGAGTCAAAGAGACCCAGTACTTC,CASGPGLAGVKETQYF
TRBJ2-5,NA,few,TRBV7-3,TGTGCCAGCAGCATGAACAGCCAAGAGACCCAGTACTTC,CASSMNSQETQYF
TRBJ1-5,NA,NA,TRBV19,TGTGCCAGTAAGGGTCGGGGACGGAGGAATCAGCCCCAGCATTTT,CASKGRGRRNQPQHF
TRBJ2-1,TRBD2,few,TRBV12-3/TRBV12-4,TGTGCCAGCACCTCCCGACTAGCTTCGGTATACAATGAGCAGTTCTTC,CASTSRLASVYNEQFF
TRBJ1-5,NA,NA,TRBV7-2,TGTGCCAGCAGCCTTCGGAGGGGCAATCAGCCCCAGCATTTT,CASSLRRGNQPQHF